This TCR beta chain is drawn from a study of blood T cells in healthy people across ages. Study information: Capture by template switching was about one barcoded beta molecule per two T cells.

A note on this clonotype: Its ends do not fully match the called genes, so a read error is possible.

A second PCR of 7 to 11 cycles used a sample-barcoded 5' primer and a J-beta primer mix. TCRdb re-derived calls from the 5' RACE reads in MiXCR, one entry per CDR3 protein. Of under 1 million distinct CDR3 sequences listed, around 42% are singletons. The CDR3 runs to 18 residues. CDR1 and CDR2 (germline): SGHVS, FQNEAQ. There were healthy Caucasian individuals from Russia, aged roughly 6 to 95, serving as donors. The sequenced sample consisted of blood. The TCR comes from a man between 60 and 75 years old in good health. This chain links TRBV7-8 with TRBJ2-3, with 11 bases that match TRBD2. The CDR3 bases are TGTGCCAGCAGCTCCAGACTAGCGGGGATTTATAGCACAGACACGCAGTATTTT. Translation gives CASSSRLAGIYSTDTQYF. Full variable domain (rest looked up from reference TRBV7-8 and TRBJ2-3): GAGVSQSPRYKVAKRGQDVALRCDPISGHVSLFWYQQALGQGPEFLTYFQNEAQLDKSGLPSDRFFAERPEGSVSTLKIQRTQQEDSAVYLCASSSRLAGIYSTDTQYFGPGTRLTVL.